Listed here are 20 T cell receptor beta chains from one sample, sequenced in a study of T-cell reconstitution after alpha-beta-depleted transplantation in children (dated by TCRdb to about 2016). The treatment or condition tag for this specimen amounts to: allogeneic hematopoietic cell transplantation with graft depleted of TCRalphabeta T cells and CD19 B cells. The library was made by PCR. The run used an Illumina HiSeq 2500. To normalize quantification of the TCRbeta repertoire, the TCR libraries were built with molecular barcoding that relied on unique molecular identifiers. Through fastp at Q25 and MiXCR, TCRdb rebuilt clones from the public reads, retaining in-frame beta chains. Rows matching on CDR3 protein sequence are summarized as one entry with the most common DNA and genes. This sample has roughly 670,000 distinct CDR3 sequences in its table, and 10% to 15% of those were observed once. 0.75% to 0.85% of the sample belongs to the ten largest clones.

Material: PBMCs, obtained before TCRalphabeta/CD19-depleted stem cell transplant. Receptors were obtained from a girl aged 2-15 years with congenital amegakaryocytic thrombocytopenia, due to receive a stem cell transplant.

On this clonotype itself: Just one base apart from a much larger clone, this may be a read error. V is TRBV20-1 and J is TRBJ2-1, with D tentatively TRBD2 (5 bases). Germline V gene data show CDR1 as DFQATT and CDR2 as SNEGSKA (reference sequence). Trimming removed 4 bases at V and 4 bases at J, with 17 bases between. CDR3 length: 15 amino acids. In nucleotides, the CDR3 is TGCAGTGCTAACTCAGAGCGGAGCCCTTACAATGAGCAGTTCTTC. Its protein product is CSANSERSPYNEQFF.

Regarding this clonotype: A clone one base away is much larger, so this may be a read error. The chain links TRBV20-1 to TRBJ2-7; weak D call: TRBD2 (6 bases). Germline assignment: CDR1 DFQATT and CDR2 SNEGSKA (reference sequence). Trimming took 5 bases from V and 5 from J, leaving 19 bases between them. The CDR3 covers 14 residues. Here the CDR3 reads CSAPGGLPIHEQYF. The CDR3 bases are TGCAGTGCTCCCGGAGGACTACCAATCCACGAGCAGTACTTC.

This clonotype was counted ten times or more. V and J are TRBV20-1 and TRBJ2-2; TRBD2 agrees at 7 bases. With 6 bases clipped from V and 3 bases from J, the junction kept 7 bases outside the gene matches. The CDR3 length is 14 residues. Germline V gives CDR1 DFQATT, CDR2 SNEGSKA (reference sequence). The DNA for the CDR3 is TGCAGTGCCAGCGAGGGAGGGCACACCGGGGAGCTGTTTTTT. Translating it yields CSASEGGHTGELFF.

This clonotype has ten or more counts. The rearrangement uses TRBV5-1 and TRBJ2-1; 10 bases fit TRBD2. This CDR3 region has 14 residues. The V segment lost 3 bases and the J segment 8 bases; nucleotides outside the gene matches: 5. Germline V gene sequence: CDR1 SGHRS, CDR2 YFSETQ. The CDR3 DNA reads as TGCGCCAGCAGCTCTGTCCTAGCGGGAGATGAGCAGTTCTTC. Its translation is CASSSVLAGDEQFF. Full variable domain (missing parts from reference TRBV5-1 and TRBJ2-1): KAGVTQTPRYLIKTRGQQVTLSCSPISGHRSVSWYQQTPGQGLQFLFEYFSETQRNKGNFPGRFSGRQFSNSRSEMNVSTLELGDSALYLCASSSVLAGDEQFFGPGTRLTVL.

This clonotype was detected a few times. The CDR3 DNA reads TGTGCCAGCAGTCCAACGACGGTCCAAGAGACCCAGTACTTC. Protein product: CASSPTTVQETQYF. The chain has TRBV12-3 or TRBV12-4 and TRBJ2-5; no clear D gene. The V gene lost 5 bases and the J gene lost 1 base, with 11 bases spanning the gap. The CDR3 spans 14 residues.

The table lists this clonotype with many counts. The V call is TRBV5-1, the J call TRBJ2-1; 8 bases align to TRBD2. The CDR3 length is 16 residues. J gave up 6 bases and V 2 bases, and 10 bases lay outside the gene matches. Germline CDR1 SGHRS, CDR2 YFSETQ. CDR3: CASSFYAGGEGNEQFF. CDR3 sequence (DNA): TGCGCCAGCAGCTTCTATGCGGGAGGTGAGGGCAATGAGCAGTTCTTC.

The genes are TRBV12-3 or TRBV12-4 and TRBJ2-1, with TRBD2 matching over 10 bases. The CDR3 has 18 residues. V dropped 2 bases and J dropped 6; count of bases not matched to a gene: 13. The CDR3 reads CASSLLEILAGAPNEQFF. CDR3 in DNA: TGTGCCAGCAGTTTACTTGAGATCCTAGCGGGAGCCCCCAATGAGCAGTTCTTC.

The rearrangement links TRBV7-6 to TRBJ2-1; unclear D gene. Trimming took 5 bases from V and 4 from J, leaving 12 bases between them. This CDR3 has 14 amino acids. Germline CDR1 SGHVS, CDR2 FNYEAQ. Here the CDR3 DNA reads TGTGCCAGCAGCCCCATCCCTTCATACAATGAGCAGTTCTTC. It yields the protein CASSPIPSYNEQFF.

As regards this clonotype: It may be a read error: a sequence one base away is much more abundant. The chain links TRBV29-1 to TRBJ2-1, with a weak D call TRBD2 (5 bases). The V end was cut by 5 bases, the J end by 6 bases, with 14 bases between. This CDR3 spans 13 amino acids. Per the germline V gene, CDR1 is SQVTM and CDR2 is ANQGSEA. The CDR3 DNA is TGCAGCGTTTTACTAGGTCGATTCAATGAGCAGTTCTTC. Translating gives CSVLLGRFNEQFF.

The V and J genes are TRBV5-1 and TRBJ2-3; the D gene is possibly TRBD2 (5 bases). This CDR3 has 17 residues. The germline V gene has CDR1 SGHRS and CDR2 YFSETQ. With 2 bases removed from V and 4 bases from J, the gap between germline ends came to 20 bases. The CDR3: CASSFPGVGEAADTQYF. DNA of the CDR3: TGCGCCAGCAGCTTTCCCGGAGTAGGAGAAGCGGCAGATACGCAGTATTTT.

CDR3 region: CASSTEGLAGGGPFF. The CDR3 bases are TGTGCCAGCAGCACTGAGGGACTAGCGGGAGGAGGGCCGTTCTTC. The V call is TRBV7-2, the J call TRBJ2-1; TRBD2 matches 15 bases. Germline CDR1 reads SGHTA; CDR2 reads FQGNSA. With V trimmed by 5 bases and J by 15 bases, 11 bases remained unmatched. The CDR3 loop spans 15 amino acids.

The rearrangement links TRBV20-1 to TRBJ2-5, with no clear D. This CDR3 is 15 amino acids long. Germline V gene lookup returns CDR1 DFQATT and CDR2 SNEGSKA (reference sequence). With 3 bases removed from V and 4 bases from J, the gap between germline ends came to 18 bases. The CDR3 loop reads CSASAPVTFGETQYF. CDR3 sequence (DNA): TGCAGTGCTAGCGCTCCGGTCACCTTTGGAGAGACCCAGTACTTC.

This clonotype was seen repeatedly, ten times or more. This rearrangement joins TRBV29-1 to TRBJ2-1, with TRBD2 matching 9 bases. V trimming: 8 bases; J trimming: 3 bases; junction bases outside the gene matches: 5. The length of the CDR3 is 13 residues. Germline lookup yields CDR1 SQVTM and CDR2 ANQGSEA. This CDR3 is CSPIAGDYNEQFF. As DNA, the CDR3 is TGCAGCCCTATAGCGGGAGACTACAATGAGCAGTTCTTC.

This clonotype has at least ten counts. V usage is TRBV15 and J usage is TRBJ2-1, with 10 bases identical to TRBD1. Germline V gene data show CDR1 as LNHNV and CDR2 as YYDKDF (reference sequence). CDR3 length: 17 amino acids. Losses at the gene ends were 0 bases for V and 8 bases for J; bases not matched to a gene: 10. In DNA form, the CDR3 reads TGTGCCACCAGCAGAGACCGGACAGGGGGTTTATTACATGAGCAGTTCTTC. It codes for CATSRDRTGGLLHEQFF.

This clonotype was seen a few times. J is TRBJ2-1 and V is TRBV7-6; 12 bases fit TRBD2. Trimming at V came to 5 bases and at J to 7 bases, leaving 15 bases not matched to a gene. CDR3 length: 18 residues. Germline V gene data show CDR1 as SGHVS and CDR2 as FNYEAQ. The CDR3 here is CASSQLAGGPTTWNEQFF. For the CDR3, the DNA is TGTGCCAGCAGCCAACTAGCGGGAGGACCAACTACGTGGAATGAGCAGTTCTTC.

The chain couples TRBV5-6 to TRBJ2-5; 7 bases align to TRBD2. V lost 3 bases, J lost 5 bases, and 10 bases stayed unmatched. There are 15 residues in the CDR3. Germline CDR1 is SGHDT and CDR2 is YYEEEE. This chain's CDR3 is CASSSLRENTETQYF. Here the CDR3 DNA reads TGTGCCAGCAGCTCCTTGCGGGAGAATACGGAGACCCAGTACTTC.

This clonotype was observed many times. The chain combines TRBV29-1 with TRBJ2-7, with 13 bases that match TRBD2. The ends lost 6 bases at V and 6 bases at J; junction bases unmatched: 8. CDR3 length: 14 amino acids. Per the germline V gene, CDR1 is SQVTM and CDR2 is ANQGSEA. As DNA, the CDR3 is TGCAGCGTATGCGCCGGGACTAGCGGGACCGAGCAGTACTTC. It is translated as CSVCAGTSGTEQYF.

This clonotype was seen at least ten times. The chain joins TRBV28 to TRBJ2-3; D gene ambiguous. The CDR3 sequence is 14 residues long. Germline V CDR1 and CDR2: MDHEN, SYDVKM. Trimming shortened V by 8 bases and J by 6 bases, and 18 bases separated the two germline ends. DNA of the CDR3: TGTGCCAGCTCCGGATTAGGGAACACGGATACGCAGTATTTT. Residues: CASSGLGNTDTQYF.

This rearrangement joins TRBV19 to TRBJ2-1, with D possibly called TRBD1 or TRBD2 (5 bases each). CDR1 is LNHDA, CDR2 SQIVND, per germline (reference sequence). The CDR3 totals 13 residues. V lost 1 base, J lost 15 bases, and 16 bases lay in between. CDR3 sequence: CASSIAPLGTPFF. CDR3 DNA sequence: TGTGCCAGTAGTATAGCCCCCCTGGGGACGCCGTTCTTC.

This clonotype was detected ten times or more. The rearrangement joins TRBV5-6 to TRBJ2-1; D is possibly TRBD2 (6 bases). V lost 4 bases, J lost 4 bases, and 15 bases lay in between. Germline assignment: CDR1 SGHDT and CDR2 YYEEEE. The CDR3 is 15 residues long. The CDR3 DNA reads TGTGCCAGCAGCCCCCGGCGGGACTCTTACAATGAGCAGTTCTTC. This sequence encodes CASSPRRDSYNEQFF.